Listed below are T cell receptor beta chains from one sample, sequenced in a study of blood T cell repertoires in COVID-19. Produced via immunoSEQ multiplex PCR; TCRdb's table is partial and in-frame only. The sample lists some 100,000 clones, 74% occurring once. The sequenced sample was peripheral blood. The source of these receptors is a man between 70 and 80 years old with COVID-19, enrolled during active disease. The CDR3 runs from the conserved cysteine through the conserved F or W. A D gene is named only where the DNA matches it firmly. Only part of the rows carry a size: once, few, many, or a class if the clone is expanded.

clone_size	d_call	cdr3_length	v_call	j_call	cdr3_nt	cdr3_aa
once	NA	16	TRBV29-1	TRBJ1-1	TGCAGCGTTGGGGGGGGAACGACAGGAGTGAACACTGAAGCTTTCTTT	CSVGGGTTGVNTEAFF
NA	TRBD2	16	TRBV15	TRBJ2-1	TGTGCCACCAGCAGAACAAGCGGGAGCTCCTACAATGAGCAGTTCTTC	CATSRTSGSSYNEQFF
once	NA	13	TRBV6-5	TRBJ2-1	TGTGCCATCAGTCGGTCGTTCTACAATGAGCAGTTCTTC	CAISRSFYNEQFF
once	TRBD2	20	TRBV28	TRBJ2-3	TGTGCCAGCATCCCTTTGGGACTAGCGGGGAGTGGGAGTGTGACAGATACGCAGTATTTT	CASIPLGLAGSGSVTDTQYF
NA	NA	11	TRBV30	TRBJ1-2	TGTGCCTGGAGCGGTTTAAACGGCTACACCTTC	CAWSGLNGYTF
NA	TRBD1	15	TRBV7-9	TRBJ1-2	TGTGCCAGCAGCTCCCGACAGGGCACGGACTATGGCTACACCTTC	CASSSRQGTDYGYTF
few	TRBD1	16	TRBV4-1	TRBJ2-7	TGCGCCAGCAGCCAAGAGACCGGGACAGGGTCCTACGAGCAGTACTTC	CASSQETGTGSYEQYF
NA	TRBD1	20	TRBV18	TRBJ2-6	TGTGCCAGCTCACCTTCGGGACAGGGGTACCTCAGCTCTGGGGCCAACGTCCTGACTTTC	CASSPSGQGYLSSGANVLTF
few	NA	12	TRBV28	TRBJ2-2	TGTGCCAGCAGTATACTCGTCGGGGAGCTGTTTTTT	CASSILVGELFF
once	TRBD1	15	TRBV27	TRBJ2-2	TGTGCCAGCAGCCTCGACAGGGCGAACACCGGGGAGCTGTTTTTT	CASSLDRANTGELFF
NA	NA	11	TRBV12-3/TRBV12-4	TRBJ2-7	TGTGCCAGCAGGCAAGGGGACGAGCAGTACTTC	CASRQGDEQYF
once	NA	15	TRBV7-9	TRBJ1-1	TGTGCCAGCAGCTTAGGTGCGGGGCGCACGACTGAAGCTTTCTTT	CASSLGAGRTTEAFF
NA	NA	11	TRBV28	TRBJ2-1	TGTGCCAGCTACGGCTACAATGAGCAGTTCTTC	CASYGYNEQFF
NA	TRBD2	16	TRBV4-2	TRBJ2-1	TGTGCCAGCAGCCAAGAGGGGACTAGCGGCTACAATGAGCAGTTCTTC	CASSQEGTSGYNEQFF
NA	NA	18	TRBV3-1/TRBV3-2	TRBJ2-4	TGTGCCAGCAGCCAGACTCTGGGGGGAAGGGCGGCCAAAAACATTCAGTACTTC	CASSQTLGGRAAKNIQYF